Below are 27 T cell receptor beta chains sequenced from a single sample in a study of shared clonotypes between healthy human individuals. The naive CD8 fraction comprised CD45RO-negative cells positively selected for CCR7 and excluded terminally differentiated effector memory CD45RA+ cells. TCRdb's table, derived via immunoSEQ multiplex PCR, lists solely in-frame clones and lacks some. This table has about 580,000 clones, about 98% appearing once. Sample: naive CD8+ T cells sorted from blood. These receptors were taken from a man younger than 45 in good health.

In DNA, the CDR3 is TGTGCCAGCAGTGTCGTCCTAAAGGGGTACGAGCAGTACTTC. Protein sequence: CASSVVLKGYEQYF. The chain links TRBV2 to TRBJ2-7; D is possibly TRBD1 (5 bases). V lost 4 bases and J 4 bases, leaving 14 bases between the germline ends. Germline CDR1 is SNHLY and CDR2 is FYNNEI. There are 14 residues in the CDR3. Based on the CDR3 plus reference TRBV2 and TRBJ2-7, the full variable domain is EPEVTQTPSHQVTQMGQEVILRCVPISNHLYFYWYRQILGQKVEFLVSFYNNEISEKSEIFDDQFSVERPDGSNFTLKIRSTKLEDSAMYFCASSVVLKGYEQYFGPGTRLTVT.

The rearrangement links TRBV7-9 to TRBJ1-5, with 11 bases that match TRBD1. V shed 4 bases, J shed 7 bases, and the junction held 6 bases outside the gene matches. The CDR3 covers 15 residues. Germline V gene data show CDR1 as SEHNR and CDR2 as FQNEAQ (reference sequence). In DNA form, the CDR3 reads TGTGCCAGCAGCTCTGGACAGGGGGCCTGGCAGCCCCAGCATTTT. Its translation is CASSSGQGAWQPQHF.

V and J are TRBV9 and TRBJ1-3; a possible D gene is TRBD1 (5 bases). The V gene lost 4 bases and the J gene lost 0 bases, with 11 bases spanning the gap. This CDR3 region has 15 residues. CDR1 SGDLS and CDR2 YYNGEE come from the germline V gene. CDR3 region: CASSSDSSSGNTIYF. CDR3 DNA: TGTGCCAGCAGCAGCGACAGTTCCTCTGGAAACACCATATATTTT.

The V and J genes are TRBV28 and TRBJ2-7, with TRBD1 identical over 8 bases. Trimming took 6 bases from V and 0 from J; bases not matched to a gene: 1. Germline V lookup: CDR1 MDHEN, CDR2 SYDVKM. The CDR3 runs to 13 residues. The CDR3 coding sequence is TGTGCCAGCAGGGACAGGGACTCCTACGAGCAGTACTTC. This translates into CASRDRDSYEQYF.

The V and J genes are TRBV4-1 and TRBJ2-5; 9 bases match TRBD1. In germline, CDR1 is MGHRA, CDR2 YSYEKL. Losses at the gene ends were 1 base for V and 5 bases for J; bases not matched to a gene: 2. The CDR3 consists of 14 residues. CDR3 DNA sequence: TGCGCCAGCAGCCAAGGGACAGGGGTGGAGACCCAGTACTTC. Protein sequence: CASSQGTGVETQYF.

The chain joins TRBV14 to TRBJ1-2; no clear D gene. The CDR3 runs to 14 residues. Per germline, CDR1 SGHDN and CDR2 FVKESK. Trimming removed 0 bases at V and 5 bases at J, with 10 bases between. The chain's CDR3 is CASSQEYGWYGYTF. CDR3 coding DNA: TGTGCCAGCAGCCAAGAATACGGGTGGTATGGCTACACCTTC. Full variable domain (rest looked up from reference TRBV14 and TRBJ1-2): EAGVTQFPSHSVIEKGQTVTLRCDPISGHDNLYWYRRVMGKEIKFLLHFVKESKQDESGMPNNRFLAERTGGTYSTLKVQPAELEDSGVYFCASSQEYGWYGYTFGSGTRLTVV.

This chain joins TRBV5-8 and TRBJ1-5; the D is unclear. V gave up 0 bases and J gave up 0 bases, with 4 bases separating them. Germline CDR1 reads SGHTS; CDR2 reads YDEGEE. The length of the CDR3 is 14 residues. DNA for the CDR3: TGTGCCAGCAGCTTGGTGTATAGCAATCAGCCCCAGCATTTT. Translated: CASSLVYSNQPQHF. The full variable domain, with the rest looked up from reference TRBV5-8 and TRBJ1-5, is EAGVTQSPTHLIKTRGQQATLRCSPISGHTSVYWYQQALGLGLQFLLWYDEGEERNRGNFPPRFSGRQFPNYSSELNVNALELEDSALYLCASSLVYSNQPQHFGDGTRLSIL.

The chain combines TRBV27 with TRBJ2-1, with D perhaps being TRBD1 or TRBD2 (5 bases each). The germline CDR1 and CDR2 sequences are MNHEY and SMNVEV (reference sequence). The CDR3 has 13 amino acids. With 10 bases removed from V and 5 bases from J, the gap between germline ends came to 15 bases. The CDR3 DNA reads TGTGCCACAGGGAGAGACCTTAACAATGAGCAGTTCTTC. Translated, it gives CATGRDLNNEQFF.

V gene TRBV2 combines with J gene TRBJ2-1, with 14 bases identical to TRBD2. CDR1 is SNHLY, CDR2 FYNNEI, per germline. The CDR3 totals 15 residues. J lost 7 bases, V lost 10 bases, and 9 bases had no gene match. The DNA of the CDR3 is TGTGCCATCGCGACTAGCGGGAGGGTGGGAAATGAGCAGTTCTTC. Encoded protein: CAIATSGRVGNEQFF.

CDR3 sequence (DNA): TGTGCCAGCGGGTCTCCGGGACAGGGGCTTCGGGAGCTGTTTTTT. Translating gives CASGSPGQGLRELFF. This sequence joins TRBV6-5 and TRBJ2-2; 10 bases are shared with TRBD1. The CDR3 has 15 amino acids. After removal of 8 bases from V and 9 bases from J, the junction contained 12 bases not matched to a gene. The germline V gene encodes CDR1 MNHEY and CDR2 SVGAGI.

This sequence joins TRBV14 and TRBJ2-5, with D perhaps TRBD2 (5 bases). Trimming took 4 bases from V and 4 from J, leaving 16 bases between them. The CDR3 extends over 15 amino acids. Germline-derived CDR1 and CDR2 are SGHDN and FVKESK. CDR3 amino acids: CASSRKLRGGETQYF. In nucleotides, the CDR3 is TGTGCCAGCAGCCGGAAGCTCCGGGGTGGAGAGACCCAGTACTTC.

The chain is built from TRBV5-5 and TRBJ1-1; D is unresolved. CDR1 and CDR2 (germline): SGHKS, YYEKEE (reference sequence). Trimming left V 4 bases short and J 4 bases short, with 14 bases between. This CDR3 region has 14 residues. The CDR3 here is CASSPDLGGTEAFF. The CDR3 DNA reads as TGTGCCAGCAGCCCCGACCTGGGCGGCACTGAAGCTTTCTTT.

The chain links TRBV9 to TRBJ2-7; TRBD2 is a possible D gene (6 bases). Trimming removed 5 bases from V and 2 bases from J, with 11 bases in between. This CDR3 contains 13 residues. The germline V gene encodes CDR1 SGDLS and CDR2 YYNGEE. The CDR3 loop is CASSPGLPYEQYF. The CDR3 DNA reads as TGTGCCAGCAGTCCGGGACTCCCCTACGAGCAGTACTTC.

The chain carries TRBV4-1 and TRBJ1-5; D may be TRBD1 (5 bases). The CDR3 consists of 15 residues. In germline, CDR1 is MGHRA, CDR2 YSYEKL. Trimming cost V 1 base and J 1 base, with 8 bases left between them. CDR3 protein: CASSQVQASNQPQHF. The CDR3 DNA reads as TGCGCCAGCAGCCAAGTACAGGCAAGCAATCAGCCCCAGCATTTT.

J is TRBJ1-5 and V is TRBV15, with 7 bases identical to TRBD1. CDR3 length: 13 residues. V shed 4 bases and J 7 bases; nucleotides not matched to a gene: 4. Per germline, CDR1 LNHNV and CDR2 YYDKDF (reference sequence). The CDR3 region is CATSIGGTQPQHF. The DNA for the CDR3 is TGTGCCACCAGCATAGGGGGCACCCAGCCCCAGCATTTT.

This clone was detected once. Other DNA sequences in this sample translate to the same CDR3. This chain links TRBV7-9 with TRBJ1-5; weak D call: TRBD1 (5 bases). Germline lookup yields CDR1 SEHNR and CDR2 FQNEAQ (reference sequence). The V end lost 1 base, the J end lost 5 bases, and 6 bases lay between the germline ends. This CDR3 contains 13 residues. CDR3 sequence reads: CASSLGGDQPQHF. The CDR3, as DNA: TGTGCCAGCAGCTTAGGGGGGGATCAGCCCCAGCATTTT.

V usage is TRBV27 and J usage is TRBJ2-1; D not resolved. The CDR3 consists of 13 residues. Germline V gene data show CDR1 as MNHEY and CDR2 as SMNVEV (reference sequence). The germline V and J ends were trimmed by 3 bases and 8 bases, with 11 bases remaining between them. CDR3 sequence: CASSFGMGYEQFF. For the CDR3, the DNA is TGTGCCAGCAGTTTTGGCATGGGGTATGAGCAGTTCTTC.

The V call is TRBV19, the J call TRBJ2-2; D uncertain. The CDR3 is made up of 13 amino acids. The germline V and J ends were trimmed by 3 bases and 4 bases, with 6 bases remaining between them. Germline V CDR1 and CDR2: LNHDA, SQIVND (reference sequence). The CDR3 reads CASSILLTGELFF. In nucleotides, the CDR3 is TGTGCCAGTAGTATCCTTCTCACCGGGGAGCTGTTTTTT.

The rearrangement joins TRBV19 to TRBJ2-6; 8 bases line up with TRBD1. This CDR3 is built from 16 residues. Losses at the gene ends were 5 bases for V and 0 bases for J; bases not matched to a gene: 3. From germline, CDR1 is LNHDA and CDR2 SQIVND (reference sequence). The CDR3: CASSFTGGSGANVLTF. The CDR3 region has the DNA TGTGCCAGTAGTTTTACAGGGGGCTCTGGGGCCAACGTCCTGACTTTC.

The chain carries TRBV29-1 and TRBJ2-7; the D is unclear. The CDR3 extends over 13 amino acids. Germline V lookup: CDR1 SQVTM, CDR2 ANQGSEA. The germline V and J ends were trimmed by 0 bases and 0 bases, with 6 bases remaining between them. CDR3 amino acids: CSVEDASSYEQYF. The CDR3 coding sequence is TGCAGCGTTGAAGACGCCTCCTCCTACGAGCAGTACTTC.

The chain is built from TRBV4-1 and TRBJ2-3; 12 nucleotides line up with TRBD2. The CDR3 is 18 amino acids. Germline loops: CDR1 MGHRA, CDR2 YSYEKL. The V segment lost 0 bases and the J segment 5 bases; nucleotides outside the gene matches: 9. CDR3 DNA sequence: TGCGCCAGCAGCCAAGATGAGGCTAGCGGGAGGGTTAGAGATACGCAGTATTTT. Its translation is CASSQDEASGRVRDTQYF.

The gene calls are TRBV9 and TRBJ2-1; 7 bases align to TRBD1. The V gene end was trimmed by 4 bases and the J gene end by 0 bases; junction bases not matched to a gene: 13. The germline V gene has CDR1 SGDLS and CDR2 YYNGEE. This CDR3 comprises 18 residues. CDR3 in amino acids: CASSPPTGIVSSYNEQFF. The CDR3 region has the DNA TGTGCCAGCAGCCCCCCGACAGGGATAGTGAGCTCCTACAATGAGCAGTTCTTC.

This chain links TRBV11-2 with TRBJ2-1; D gene unclear. CDR1 SGHAT and CDR2 FQNNGV come from the germline V gene. The CDR3 loop spans 13 amino acids. V was shortened by 2 bases and J by 4 bases, with 6 bases between the two germline ends. The CDR3 region is CASSLRIYNEQFF. The CDR3 DNA sequence: TGTGCCAGCAGCTTACGCATTTACAATGAGCAGTTCTTC.

The chain links TRBV30 to TRBJ1-1; 9 bases match TRBD1. Trimming cost V 6 bases and J 11 bases; bases outside gene matches: 10. This CDR3 has 12 residues. CDR1 and CDR2 (germline): GTSNPN, SVGIG (reference sequence). Here the CDR3 reads CACLQGALGAFF. CDR3 in DNA: TGTGCCTGCCTACAGGGGGCATTAGGGGCTTTCTTT.

The chain recombines TRBV7-6 with TRBJ2-5; 10 positions match TRBD1. Looked up from germline, CDR1 is SGHVS and CDR2 is FNYEAQ. V lost 5 bases to trimming and J lost 6 bases; unmatched junction nucleotides: 9. The CDR3 is 15 amino acids. The CDR3, as DNA: TGTGCCAGCAGCCCGGCGACAGGGGGCCCCAAGACCCAGTACTTC. Translated: CASSPATGGPKTQYF.

The V call is TRBV10-3, the J call TRBJ2-7, with 9 bases fitting TRBD2. From germline, CDR1 is ENHRY and CDR2 SYGVKD. The CDR3 runs 17 residues. Germline trimming cut 2 bases from V and 5 bases from J; bases unmatched to any gene: 13. This CDR3 is CAISEVSGSPGGDEQYF. The CDR3 nucleotides are TGTGCCATCAGTGAGGTTAGCGGGAGTCCCGGAGGTGACGAGCAGTACTTC.

V gene TRBV7-2 combines with J gene TRBJ2-3; possible D gene TRBD2, 6 bases. CDR1 and CDR2 (germline): SGHTA, FQGNSA. This CDR3 is built from 18 residues. V gave up 0 bases and J gave up 6 bases, with 22 bases separating them. The chain's CDR3 is CASSLATIFSGMWDTQYF. The CDR3 bases are TGTGCCAGCAGCTTAGCTACAATTTTTAGCGGTATGTGGGATACGCAGTATTTT. The variable domain in full, completed from reference TRBV7-2 and TRBJ2-3, reads GAGVSQSPSNKVTEKGKDVELRCDPISGHTALYWYRQSLGQGLEFLIYFQGNSAPDKSGLPSDRFSAERTGGSVSTLTIQRTQQEDSAVYLCASSLATIFSGMWDTQYFGPGTRLTVL.